The rows below give T cell receptor beta chains drawn from one sample of a study of T cells in Graves' hyperthyroidism and ophthalmopathy. Each CDR3 protein is one row after TCRdb ran MiXCR on the multiplex PCR reads. This sample has about 690,000 distinct CDR3 sequences, with 17% found just once. The material sequenced was blood. The source of these receptors is a man aged 45-65 years with Graves' hyperthyroidism. Both conserved end residues are part of each CDR3. D genes are given only for firm matches. The listing skips clone size in some rows; elsewhere it reads once, few, many or a size class.

j_gene | d_gene | abundance | v_gene | CDR3nt | CDR3aa
TRBJ2-2 | . | . | TRBV27 | TGTGCCAGCAGTCACCGGGGACCATCGAACACCGGGGAGCTGTTTTTT | CASSHRGPSNTGELFF
TRBJ1-2 | TRBD1 | few | TRBV5-1 | TGCGCCAGCAGCCTGTTGCCGGGACAGGGGAGCGATGGCTACACCTTC | CASSLLPGQGSDGYTF
TRBJ2-3 | . | many | TRBV5-1 | TGCGCCAGCAGCTTGTGGGGGGCGCAGGGGAACACAGATACGCAGTATTTT | CASSLWGAQGNTDTQYF
TRBJ2-6 | TRBD1 | many | TRBV12-3/TRBV12-4 | TGTGCCAGCAGCACGACAGGGGGCGCTTCCGGGGCCAACGTCCTGACTTTC | CASSTTGGASGANVLTF
TRBJ2-1 | TRBD1 | . | TRBV11-3 | TGTGCCAGCAGCGTCGGGACAGGGATGGATGAGCAGTTCTTC | CASSVGTGMDEQFF
TRBJ2-7 | TRBD2 | many | TRBV6-2/TRBV6-3 | TGTGCCAGCAGTTACTCGGTCGGTAGCCGACTAGCGTCCAGCTCCTACGAGCAGTACTTC | CASSYSVGSRLASSSYEQYF
TRBJ2-7 | . | . | TRBV7-9 | TGTGCCAGCAGCTTAAGCGTCGTCTACGAGCAGTACTTC | CASSLSVVYEQYF
TRBJ2-2 | TRBD1 | few | TRBV2 | TGTGCCAGCTCACCACCGGGACAGGTTCGACCAAACACCGGGGAGCTGTTTTTT | CASSPPGQVRPNTGELFF
TRBJ2-2 | TRBD2 | few | TRBV4-3 | TGCGCCAGCAGCCAAGATTCCGGACTAGCGGAACCGTCCACCGGGGAGCTGTTTTTT | CASSQDSGLAEPSTGELFF
TRBJ2-1 | TRBD2 | many | TRBV27 | TGTGCCAGCAGTTTATCTAGCGGGAGGTTCTACAATGAGCAGTTCTTC | CASSLSSGRFYNEQFF
TRBJ2-3 | TRBD2 | many | TRBV27 | TGTGCCAGCAGTCTTTTTTCGACTAGCGTCTCAGATACGCAGTATTTT | CASSLFSTSVSDTQYF
TRBJ1-1 | TRBD1 | . | TRBV5-1 | TGCGCCAGCAGCTCAAGGGGCAGGGGGCTTATGAACACTGAAGCTTTCTTT | CASSSRGRGLMNTEAFF
TRBJ1-2 | . | . | TRBV20-1 | TGCAGTGCTACGGGGTCGGCAGGGCTAAACTATGGCTACACCTTC | CSATGSAGLNYGYTF
TRBJ1-5 | . | few | TRBV18 | TGTGCCAGCTCACCACCGACTGGACAGATCAATCAGCCCCAGCATTTT | CASSPPTGQINQPQHF
TRBJ2-7 | TRBD1 | few | TRBV4-1 | TGCGCCAGCAGCCAAGATAGCCTGACAGGGGGCTACGAGCAGTACTTC | CASSQDSLTGGYEQYF
TRBJ1-1 | . | many | TRBV11-3 | TGTGCCAGCAGCTTACCCGGACCGGACACTGAAGCTTTCTTT | CASSLPGPDTEAFF
TRBJ1-5 | . | . | TRBV20-1 | TGCAGTGCTACAGGTACAAGCAATCAGCCCCAGCATTTT | CSATGTSNQPQHF
TRBJ2-3 | . | few | TRBV7-9 | TGTGCCGGCGACGGCGCAGGGAGCGGGAGCACAGATACGCAGTATTTT | CAGDGAGSGSTDTQYF
TRBJ1-2 | . | many | TRBV12-3/TRBV12-4 | TGTGCCAGCAGTTTCGACGGGTATAATGGCTACACCTTC | CASSFDGYNGYTF
TRBJ1-5 | TRBD1 | many | TRBV20-1 | TGCAGTGCTCTCAGGGGGATTATTCAGCCCCAGCATTTT | CSALRGIIQPQHF
TRBJ2-7 | . | many | TRBV27 | TGTGCCAGCAGCGACAGTCTCTCCTACGAGCAGTACTTC | CASSDSLSYEQYF
TRBJ2-3 | TRBD2 | . | TRBV20-1 | TGCAGTGCTAGTGACATCCGGACTAGCGGCTACACAGATACGCAGTATTTT | CSASDIRTSGYTDTQYF
TRBJ1-3 | TRBD1 | few | TRBV10-3 | TGTGCCATCAGCGGGGGACAGGGAAACACCATATATTTT | CAISGGQGNTIYF
TRBJ2-1 | TRBD1 | few | TRBV3-1 | TGTGCCAGCAGACTGGGACAGGGACACAATGAGCAGTTCTTC | CASRLGQGHNEQFF
TRBJ1-1 | . | many | TRBV28 | TGTGCCAGCAGTTTAGGGCGGGGGAGCACTGAAGCTTTCTTT | CASSLGRGSTEAFF
TRBJ2-7 | TRBD1 | . | TRBV6-2/TRBV6-3 | TGTGCCAGCAGTTACGTCTTAACCGGGACAGGGGTCTACGAGCAGTACTTC | CASSYVLTGTGVYEQYF
TRBJ2-1 | TRBD1 | . | TRBV7-9 | TGTGCCAGCAGAACACAGGGGGCGAGTAATGAGCAGTTCTTC | CASRTQGASNEQFF
TRBJ1-2 | . | many | TRBV7-2 | TGTGCCAGCAGCTTAGCGACCGCAGGGGTCGGATATGGCTACACCTTC | CASSLATAGVGYGYTF
TRBJ2-1 | . | many | TRBV27 | TGTGCCAGCAGTTTAATGAGTGTAAGGGATGAGCAGTTCTTC | CASSLMSVRDEQFF
TRBJ1-6 | . | many | TRBV6-6 | TGTGCCAGCAGTTACTTGGTTGCAGGTTTTCACCTCCACTTT | CASSYLVAGFHLHF
TRBJ2-7 | TRBD1 | many | TRBV28 | TGTGCCAGCACTCGGGAAGGGGGCAACTACGAGCAGTACTTC | CASTREGGNYEQYF
TRBJ2-1 | TRBD2 | few | TRBV9 | TGTGCCAGCAGCGTAGGGGGACTAGCGGGACTCAATGAGCAGTTCTTC | CASSVGGLAGLNEQFF
TRBJ2-7 | TRBD2 | many | TRBV28 | TGTGCCAGCAGTGGGGATGGGACTAGTCCCTACGAGCAGTACTTC | CASSGDGTSPYEQYF
TRBJ2-5 | . | . | TRBV20-1 | TGCAGTGCTAGAGGGGGTAGCGGAAGCCAAGAGACCCAGTACTTC | CSARGGSGSQETQYF
TRBJ2-5 | . | few | TRBV7-9 | TGTGCCAGCAGCTTAGCGATGGGCCTGTTAGAGACCCAGTACTTC | CASSLAMGLLETQYF
TRBJ2-6 | TRBD1 | few | TRBV24-1 | TGTGCCACCAGTGAGCAGGACAGGGGCAGAAAAGGGGCCAACGTCCTGACTTTC | CATSEQDRGRKGANVLTF
TRBJ1-2 | . | many | TRBV29-1 | TGCAGCGTTGGGGAAGGGTCTAACTATGGCTACACCTTC | CSVGEGSNYGYTF
TRBJ2-1 | TRBD1 | . | TRBV19 | TGTGCCAGTAGTTTTACCGGGACAGGGGCTTACAATGAGCAGTTCTTC | CASSFTGTGAYNEQFF
TRBJ2-1 | . | . | TRBV14 | TGTGCCAGCAGCCGGGCATATGAGCAGTTCTTC | CASSRAYEQFF
TRBJ1-2 | . | many | TRBV28 | TGTGCCAGCAGTTGGCGCTATGGCTACACCTTC | CASSWRYGYTF
TRBJ1-1 | . | many | TRBV18 | TGTGCCAGCTCACCACGGACGCCGAACACTGAAGCTTTCTTT | CASSPRTPNTEAFF
TRBJ2-7 | TRBD1 | many | TRBV6-1 | TGTGCCACCCTAAGTCAGGGGGCTAGCTACGAGCAGTACTTC | CATLSQGASYEQYF
TRBJ1-4 | . | few | TRBV5-4 | TGTGCCAGCAGCTCCATGACTGGGACTAATGAAAAACTGTTTTTT | CASSSMTGTNEKLFF
TRBJ2-7 | TRBD2 | . | TRBV28 | TGTGCCAGCAGTTCGGGACTAGCGGGAGTCTTCTCCTACGAGCAGTACTTC | CASSSGLAGVFSYEQYF
TRBJ2-1 | TRBD2 | . | TRBV20-1 | TGCAGTGCTAGAGATTTACTAGCGCCCTCCTACAATGAGCAGTTCTTC | CSARDLLAPSYNEQFF
TRBJ2-1 | TRBD2 | few | TRBV6-1 | TGTGCCAGCAGTGAAGGGGCGGGAGGGCCCAATGAGCAGTTCTTC | CASSEGAGGPNEQFF
TRBJ1-2 | TRBD1 | many | TRBV2 | TGTGCCAGCAGGGGGGACAGCTATGGCTACACCTTC | CASRGDSYGYTF
TRBJ2-7 | TRBD1 | many | TRBV30 | TGTGCCTGGAGTTTAGGACAGGGGGCCTACGAGCAGTACTTC | CAWSLGQGAYEQYF
TRBJ1-5 | . | few | TRBV27 | TGTGCCAGCGGCCCGAGCGGGCAGCCCCAGCATTTT | CASGPSGQPQHF
TRBJ2-2 | . | . | TRBV3-1 | TGTGCCAGCAGCCAACCAGGGCGTTCCGGGGAGCTGTTTTTT | CASSQPGRSGELFF
TRBJ2-2 | . | . | TRBV6-5 | TGTGCCAGCAGTTCCTTGCCGCCCTCGAACACCGGGGAGCTGTTTTTT | CASSSLPPSNTGELFF
TRBJ2-1 | TRBD2 | . | TRBV28 | TGTGCCAGCAGTTTACCTACGAGCGGGAGGTCCGGCTATGAGCAGTTCTTC | CASSLPTSGRSGYEQFF
TRBJ2-5 | . | . | TRBV30 | TGTGCCTCGGGTGGGAAAGGGGAACAAGAGACCCAGTACTTC | CASGGKGEQETQYF
TRBJ2-7 | TRBD1 | few | TRBV14 | TGTGCCAGCAGCCAACGGACAGGAGACGGCGAGCAGTACTTC | CASSQRTGDGEQYF
TRBJ2-2 | . | . | TRBV19 | TGTGCCAGTAGTATCGGAGACTACGCGAACACCGGGGAGCTGTTTTTT | CASSIGDYANTGELFF
TRBJ2-7 | . | many | TRBV29-1 | TGCAGCGGCAAGGACGGGAACTACGAGCAGTACTTC | CSGKDGNYEQYF
TRBJ2-1 | . | many | TRBV12-3/TRBV12-4 | TGTGCCAGCAGCTTAAGGGGACTGCTGAGCTCCTACAATGAGCAGTTCTTC | CASSLRGLLSSYNEQFF
TRBJ2-3 | TRBD2 | many | TRBV27 | TGTGCCAGCACCTTTCTAGCGGGAGTCACAGATACGCAGTATTTT | CASTFLAGVTDTQYF